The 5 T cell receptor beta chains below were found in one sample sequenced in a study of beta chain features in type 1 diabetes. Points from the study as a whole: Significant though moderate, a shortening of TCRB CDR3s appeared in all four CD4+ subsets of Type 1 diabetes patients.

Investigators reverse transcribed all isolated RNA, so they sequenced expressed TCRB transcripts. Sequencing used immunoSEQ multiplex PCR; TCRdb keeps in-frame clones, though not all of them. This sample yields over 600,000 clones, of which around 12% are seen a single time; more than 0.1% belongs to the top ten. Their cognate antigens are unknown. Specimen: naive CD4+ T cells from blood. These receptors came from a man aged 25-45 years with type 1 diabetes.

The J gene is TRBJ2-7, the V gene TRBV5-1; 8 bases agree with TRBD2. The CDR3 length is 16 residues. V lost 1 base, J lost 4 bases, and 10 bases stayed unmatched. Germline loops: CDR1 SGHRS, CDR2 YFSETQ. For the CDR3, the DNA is TGCGCCAGCAGCTTGTCTGGGCGAGCGGGGGAGTACGAGCAGTACTTC. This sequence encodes CASSLSGRAGEYEQYF.

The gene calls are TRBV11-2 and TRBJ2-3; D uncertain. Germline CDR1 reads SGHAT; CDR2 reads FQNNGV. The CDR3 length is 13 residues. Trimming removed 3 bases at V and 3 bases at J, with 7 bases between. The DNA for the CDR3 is TGTGCCAGCAGCTTTCCAAGAACAGATACGCAGTATTTT. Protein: CASSFPRTDTQYF. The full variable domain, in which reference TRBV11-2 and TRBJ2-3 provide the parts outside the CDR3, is EAGVAQSPRYKIIEKRQSVAFWCNPISGHATLYWYQQILGQGPKLLIQFQNNGVVDDSQLPKDRFSAERLKGVDSTLKIQPAKLEDSAVYLCASSFPRTDTQYFGPGTRLTVL.

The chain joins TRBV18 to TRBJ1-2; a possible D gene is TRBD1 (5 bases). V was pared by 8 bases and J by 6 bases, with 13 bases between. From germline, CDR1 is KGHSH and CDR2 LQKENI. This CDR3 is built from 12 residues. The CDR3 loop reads CASDNQGDGYTF. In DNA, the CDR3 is TGTGCCAGCGATAACCAGGGTGATGGCTACACCTTC.

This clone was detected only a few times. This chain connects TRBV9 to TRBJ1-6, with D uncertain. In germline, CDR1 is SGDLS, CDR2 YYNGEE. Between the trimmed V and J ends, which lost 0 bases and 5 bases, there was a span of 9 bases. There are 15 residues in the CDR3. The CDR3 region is CASSVAPVHNSPLHF. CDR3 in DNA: TGTGCCAGCAGCGTAGCGCCCGTGCATAATTCACCCCTCCACTTT.

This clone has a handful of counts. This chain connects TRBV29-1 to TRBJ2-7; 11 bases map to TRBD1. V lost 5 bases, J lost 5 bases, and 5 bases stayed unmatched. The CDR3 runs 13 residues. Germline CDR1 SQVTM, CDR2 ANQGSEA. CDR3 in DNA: TGCAGCGTTCGGACAGGGGGCGGGGACGAGCAGTACTTC. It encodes CSVRTGGGDEQYF.